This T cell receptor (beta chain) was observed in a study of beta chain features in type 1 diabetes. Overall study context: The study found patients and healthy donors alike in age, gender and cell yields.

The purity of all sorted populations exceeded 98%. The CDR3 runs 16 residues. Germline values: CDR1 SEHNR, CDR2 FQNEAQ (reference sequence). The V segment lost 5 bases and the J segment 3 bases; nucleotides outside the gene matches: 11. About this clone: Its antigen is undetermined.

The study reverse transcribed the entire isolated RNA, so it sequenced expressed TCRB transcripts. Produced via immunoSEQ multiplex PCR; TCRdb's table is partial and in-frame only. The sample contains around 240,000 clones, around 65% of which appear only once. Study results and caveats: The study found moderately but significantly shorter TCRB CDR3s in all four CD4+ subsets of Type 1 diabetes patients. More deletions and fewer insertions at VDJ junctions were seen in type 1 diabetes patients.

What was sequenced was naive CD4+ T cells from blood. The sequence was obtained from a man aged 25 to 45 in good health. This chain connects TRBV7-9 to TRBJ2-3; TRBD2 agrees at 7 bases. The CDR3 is CASSQSRGSGTDTQYF. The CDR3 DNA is TGTGCCAGCAGCCAATCACGGGGTAGCGGGACAGATACGCAGTATTTT.